This record concerns one T cell receptor (beta chain) sequence. The V gene's germline CDR1 is SGHRS and CDR2 YFSETQ. There are 15 residues in the CDR3. V was clipped by 2 bases and J by 4 bases, with 14 bases between them. These data originate in a study of blood T cell repertoires in COVID-19. Across the study: The origin of the acute and convalescent COVID-19 samples was the United States, Italy and Spain. Nucleic acid was either cDNA or gDNA, and it came from T cells, B-cell-depleted T cells, or PBMCs.

Methods used by the authors: Nucleated cell counts were estimated from reference gene primer amplification. Clones were read by immunoSEQ multiplex PCR, and TCRdb kept only the in-frame ones, dropping some. The V and J calls and clone size are taken from that table; D and trimming were inferred from the DNA. This table has fewer than 35,000 clones, about 89% appearing once. This receptor was identified in a man aged 65-85 years with active COVID-19. The rearrangement uses TRBV5-1 and TRBJ2-3; weak D call: TRBD2 (6 bases). Sample: peripheral blood. CDR3 loop: CASSLSGGRADTQYF. The CDR3 region has the DNA TGCGCCAGCAGCTTATCCGGGGGACGGGCAGATACGCAGTATTTT. The entire variable domain, with the rest obtained from reference TRBV5-1 and TRBJ2-3, is as follows: KAGVTQTPRYLIKTRGQQVTLSCSPISGHRSVSWYQQTPGQGLQFLFEYFSETQRNKGNFPGRFSGRQFSNSRSEMNVSTLELGDSALYLCASSLSGGRADTQYFGPGTRLTVL.